A single sample is the source of the 11 T cell receptor beta chains below, sequenced in a study of OX40 agonist ivuxolimab in advanced cancers. Measured with immunoSEQ multiplex PCR; TCRdb has only the in-frame clones, and not every one. Counted here are 75,000 to 95,000 clones, roughly 90% occurring once; the ten biggest clones make up approximately 10%. The starting material was CD4+ or CD8+ T cells sorted from blood, obtained in a trial of the OX40 agonist ivuxolimab. These TCRs come from an adult with an advanced solid tumor such as melanoma, head and neck, liver or kidney cancer.

The chain carries TRBV13 and TRBJ1-1, with D possibly matching TRBD1 (6 bases). The germline CDR1 and CDR2 sequences are PRHDT and FYEKMQ (reference sequence). The CDR3 has 18 residues. V lost 5 bases, J lost 0 bases, and 22 bases lay in between. CDR3 sequence (DNA): TGTGCCAGCAGCACCTCCTCCACAGGGAGGGTTATGAACACTGAAGCTTTCTTT. Protein sequence: CASSTSSTGRVMNTEAFF.

The chain joins TRBV7-8 to TRBJ1-1; D uncertain. V lost 5 bases, J lost 0 bases, and 16 bases lay in between. The CDR3 sequence is 16 residues long. Germline assignment: CDR1 SGHVS and CDR2 FQNEAQ. The CDR3 loop reads CASSPRETYMNTEAFF. Written as DNA, the CDR3 is TGTGCCAGCAGCCCCCGGGAGACATACATGAACACTGAAGCTTTCTTT.

The genes are TRBV5-5 and TRBJ2-7, with D possibly TRBD2 on 5 matching bases. V was shortened by 4 bases and J by 1 base, with 18 bases between the two germline ends. CDR3 length equals 16 residues. Germline CDR1 reads SGHKS; CDR2 reads YYEKEE (reference sequence). CDR3 in amino acids: CASSADPMSGSYEQYF. The CDR3 nucleotides are TGTGCCAGCAGCGCCGACCCAATGTCGGGGTCCTACGAGCAGTACTTC.

The gene calls are TRBV13 and TRBJ2-1, with 12 bases lining up with TRBD2. The CDR3 is 16 residues long. Germline values: CDR1 PRHDT, CDR2 FYEKMQ (reference sequence). Unmatched junction bases numbered 4, after V lost 3 bases and J lost 4 bases. CDR3 protein: CASSLGGLAGYNEQFF. The CDR3 DNA sequence: TGTGCCAGCAGCTTGGGTGGACTAGCGGGGTACAATGAGCAGTTCTTC.

The gene calls are TRBV7-8 and TRBJ2-5; D uncertain. The ends were cut back, 5 bases at V and 1 base at J, with 11 bases in the middle. Germline-derived CDR1 and CDR2 are SGHVS and FQNEAQ. The CDR3 loop spans 14 amino acids. CDR3 in DNA: TGTGCCAGCAGCCCCTATACGGTCCAAGAGACCCAGTACTTC. Translation: CASSPYTVQETQYF.

The V and J genes are TRBV5-1 and TRBJ2-5; D gene uncertain. Per germline, CDR1 SGHRS and CDR2 YFSETQ. This CDR3 has 13 residues. Trimming took off 3 bases at V and 5 bases at J, with 11 bases between the two ends. The DNA of the CDR3 is TGCGCCAGCAGCTCTTATGCTTTTGAGACCCAGTACTTC. Amino acid sequence: CASSSYAFETQYF.

This clone appeared a single time. The rearrangement joins TRBV6-5 to TRBJ2-3; D is unresolved. Germline lookup yields CDR1 MNHEY and CDR2 SVGAGI. V lost 7 bases and J lost 1, with 9 bases in between. The CDR3 is 13 residues long. The CDR3 sequence: CASTPRGTDTQYF. CDR3 DNA: TGTGCCAGCACCCCTAGGGGCACAGATACGCAGTATTTT.

This chain uses TRBV29-1 with TRBJ1-2; possible D gene TRBD1, 5 bases. V was pared by 7 bases and J by 4 bases, with 19 bases between. This CDR3 is built from 14 residues. Germline-derived CDR1 and CDR2 are SQVTM and ANQGSEA. For the CDR3, the DNA is TGCAGCGCCCAGGGCCCGACTGGCCTCTATGGCTACACCTTC. It yields the protein CSAQGPTGLYGYTF. Supplemented by reference TRBV29-1 and TRBJ1-2, the full variable domain reads SAVISQKPSRDICQRGTSLTIQCQVDSQVTMMFWYRQQPGQSLTLIATANQGSEATYESGFVIDKFPISRPNLTFSTLTVSNMSPEDSSIYLCSAQGPTGLYGYTFGSGTRLTVV.

This clone was seen only once. Here the CDR3 reads CASSLWEKGYEQYF. The DNA of the CDR3 is TGTGCCAGCAGCCTCTGGGAGAAAGGGTACGAGCAGTACTTC. The chain links TRBV27 to TRBJ2-7; D is possibly TRBD2 (5 bases). Trimming cost V 6 bases and J 4 bases, with 16 bases left between them. The CDR3 is 14 amino acids. In germline, CDR1 is MNHEY, CDR2 SMNVEV (reference sequence).

This sequence joins TRBV5-6 and TRBJ1-2; no clear D gene. Trimming took off 0 bases at V and 2 bases at J, with 5 bases between the two ends. Germline CDR1 SGHDT, CDR2 YYEEEE. The CDR3 spans 13 residues. CDR3 bases: TGTGCCAGCAGCTTGGGAGCCAACTATGGCTACACCTTC. Translation gives CASSLGANYGYTF.

The CDR3 nucleotides read TGTGCCAGCAAACCACCGGGGGGCCCGCGGCACAATGAGCAGTTCTTC. This encodes CASKPPGGPRHNEQFF. The rearrangement joins TRBV11-2 to TRBJ2-1; a possible D gene is TRBD2 (7 bases). Germline CDR1 and CDR2: SGHAT and FQNNGV. The CDR3 runs to 16 residues. The germline V and J ends were trimmed by 7 bases and 5 bases, with 21 bases remaining between them.